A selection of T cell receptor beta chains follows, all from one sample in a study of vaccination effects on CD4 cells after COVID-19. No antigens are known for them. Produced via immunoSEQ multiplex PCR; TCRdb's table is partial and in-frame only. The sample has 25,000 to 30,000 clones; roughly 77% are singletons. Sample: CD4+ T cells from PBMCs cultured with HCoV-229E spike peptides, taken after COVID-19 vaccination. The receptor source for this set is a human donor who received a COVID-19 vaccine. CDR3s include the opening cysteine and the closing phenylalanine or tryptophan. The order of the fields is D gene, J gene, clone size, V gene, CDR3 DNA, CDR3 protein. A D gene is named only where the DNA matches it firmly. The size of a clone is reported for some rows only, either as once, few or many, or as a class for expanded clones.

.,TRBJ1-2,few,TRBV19,TGTGCCAGTAGTATGTATTCGGGGCGCGACTATGGCTACACCTTC,CASSMYSGRDYGYTF
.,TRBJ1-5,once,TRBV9,.,CASSVSSSGRGSGNQPQHF
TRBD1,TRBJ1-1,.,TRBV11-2,TGTGCCAGCAGCTTAGTACGGGGGGGACAGGGGAACACTGAAGCTTTCTTT,CASSLVRGGQGNTEAFF
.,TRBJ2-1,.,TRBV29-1,TGCAGCGTTCGCCGGCGGGCGAATGAGCAGTTCTTC,CSVRRRANEQFF
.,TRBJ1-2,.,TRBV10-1,TGCGCCAGCAGTGACAGATCGAGCGATGGCTACACCTTC,CASSDRSSDGYTF
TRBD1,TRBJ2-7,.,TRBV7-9,TGTGCCAGCAACCGCCTAGCCGGATTCATGGGACAGGGTAACGACGAGCAGTACTTC,CASNRLAGFMGQGNDEQYF
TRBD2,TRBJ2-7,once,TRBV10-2,TGCGCCAGCCAGGGGGCAGGGCTAGCGGGAGGTCGCGAGCAGTACTTC,CASQGAGLAGGREQYF
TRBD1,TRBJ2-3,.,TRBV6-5,TGTGCCAGCAGTCTCTCGGACAGGGGGCGGGATACGCAGTATTTT,CASSLSDRGRDTQYF
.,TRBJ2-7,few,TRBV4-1,TGCGCCAGCAGCCAAGATGAAAGGACCCCCTACGAGCAGTACTTC,CASSQDERTPYEQYF
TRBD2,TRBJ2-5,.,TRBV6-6,TGTGCCAGCAGTTACTCGAAGGGACTAGGAGAGACCCAGTACTTC,CASSYSKGLGETQYF
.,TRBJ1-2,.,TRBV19,TGTGCCAGTAGTCTCCGGGGCCCCCAGAACGGCTATGGCTACACCTTC,CASSLRGPQNGYGYTF
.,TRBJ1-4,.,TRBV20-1,TGCAGTGCTAGTGACAGGAGGGGCGAAAAACTGTTTTTT,CSASDRRGEKLFF
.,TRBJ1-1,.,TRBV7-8,TGTGCCAGCAGCCCTCGGACGGAGAACACTGAAGCTTTCTTT,CASSPRTENTEAFF
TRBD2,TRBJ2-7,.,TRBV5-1,TGCGCCAGCAGCTTGGTGGCTAGCGGGGGACCCTACGAGCAGTACTTC,CASSLVASGGPYEQYF
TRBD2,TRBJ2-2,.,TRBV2,TGTGCCAGTGGGACTAGCGGGGTCGTCGGCGGGGAGCTGTTTTTT,CASGTSGVVGGELFF
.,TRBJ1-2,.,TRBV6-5,TGTGCCAGCAGTTACTCCCGCGGATCTCTGGGGGAAGGCTACACCTTC,CASSYSRGSLGEGYTF
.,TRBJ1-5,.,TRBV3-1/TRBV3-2,TGTGCCAGCAGCCAAGGGGACTTTACTGGGATCAGCAATCAGCCCCAGCATTTT,CASSQGDFTGISNQPQHF
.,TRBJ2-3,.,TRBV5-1,TGCGCCAGCAAGTCTGAGACAACCCCCACGCAGTATTTT,CASKSETTPTQYF
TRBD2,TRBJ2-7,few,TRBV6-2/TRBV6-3,TGTGCCAGCAGTTCCGGGACTAGCGGGAGGTCCTTCTCCTACGAGCAGTACTTC,CASSSGTSGRSFSYEQYF
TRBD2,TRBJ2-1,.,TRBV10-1,TGCGCCAGCAGTGTACTAGCGGGGGGGCCGAGCTCCTACAATGAGCAGTTCTTC,CASSVLAGGPSSYNEQFF
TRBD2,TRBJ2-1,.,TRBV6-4,TGTGCCAGCAGAAGGCTAGCGGGAGATTACAATGAGCAGTTCTTC,CASRRLAGDYNEQFF
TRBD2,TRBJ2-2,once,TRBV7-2,TGTGCCAGCAGCCTCCGACTAGCTGCCGGGGAGCTGTTTTTT,CASSLRLAAGELFF
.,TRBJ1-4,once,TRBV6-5,TGTGCCAGCAGTTACTCGAACCCAGTGAATGAAAAACTGTTTTTT,CASSYSNPVNEKLFF
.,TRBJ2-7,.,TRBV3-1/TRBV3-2,TGTGCCAGCAGCCCTGGTTGGGTGTACGAGCAGTACTTC,CASSPGWVYEQYF
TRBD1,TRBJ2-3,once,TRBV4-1,TGCGCCAGCAGCCAAGAGGGACAGGGCACAGATACGCAGTATTTT,CASSQEGQGTDTQYF
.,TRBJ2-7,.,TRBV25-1,TGTGCCAGCAGTGCCAAATACGAGCAGTACTTC,CASSAKYEQYF
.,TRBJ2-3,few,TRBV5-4,TGTGCCAGCAGCATGACTAGTATGAGAGATACGCAGTATTTT,CASSMTSMRDTQYF
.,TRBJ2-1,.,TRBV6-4,TGTGCCAGCAAAAGGGGCCGGGAGTCCTACAATGAGCAGTTCTTC,CASKRGRESYNEQFF
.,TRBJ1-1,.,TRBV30,TGTGCCTGGGGAGGAATGTGGACTGAAGCTTTCTTT,CAWGGMWTEAFF
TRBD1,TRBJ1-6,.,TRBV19,TGTGCCAGTAGGCCCCCGGGACAGGGTTATTCACCCCTCCACTTT,CASRPPGQGYSPLHF
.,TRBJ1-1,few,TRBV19,TGTGCCAGTAGTATAGAACGGAGACGAGAAGCTTTCTTT,CASSIERRREAFF
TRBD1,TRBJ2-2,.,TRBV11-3,TGTGCCAGCAGCCCAGGACAGGGGTCCTTTTTCACCGGGGAGCTGTTTTTT,CASSPGQGSFFTGELFF
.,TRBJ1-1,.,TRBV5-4,TGTGCCAGCAGCTTGCCTGCCATGAACGCTGAAGCTTTCTTT,CASSLPAMNAEAFF
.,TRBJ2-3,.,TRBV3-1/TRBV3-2,TGTGCCAGCAGCCAAGGAGTTAGGGTCTCAGATACGCAGTATTTT,CASSQGVRVSDTQYF
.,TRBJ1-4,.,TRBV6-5,TGTGCCAGCAGTTTCATCGTGGGGCGCAAGGAAAAACTGTTTTTT,CASSFIVGRKEKLFF
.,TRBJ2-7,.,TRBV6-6,TGTGCCAGCAGTACCCGAGGGGGATCCTACGAGCAGTACTTC,CASSTRGGSYEQYF
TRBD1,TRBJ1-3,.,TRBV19,TGTGCCAGTATCGGACAGGGGTATGGAAACACCATATATTTT,CASIGQGYGNTIYF
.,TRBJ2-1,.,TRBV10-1,TGCGCCAGCAGCCCTCGGTTGGGCAATGAGCAGTTCTTC,CASSPRLGNEQFF
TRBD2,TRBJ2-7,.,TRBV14,TGTGCCAGCAGCCTCGGACTAGCGGGAATCTACGAGCAGTACTTC,CASSLGLAGIYEQYF
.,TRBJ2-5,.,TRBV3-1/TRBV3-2,TGTGCCAGCAGCCCGGCCGCCTTCCAAGAGACCCAGTACTTC,CASSPAAFQETQYF
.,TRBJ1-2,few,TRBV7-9,TGTGCCAGCAGCCTCTCAGGGGTTGGCAGGGGCTACACCTTC,CASSLSGVGRGYTF
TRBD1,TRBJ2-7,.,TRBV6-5,TGTGCCAGCAGTTACTCGACAGGGGTCTACGAGCAGTACTTC,CASSYSTGVYEQYF
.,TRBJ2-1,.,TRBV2,TGTGCCAGCAACACAGAAATCACCGGGAGCCCCAATGAGCAGTTCTTC,CASNTEITGSPNEQFF
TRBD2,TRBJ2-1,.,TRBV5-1,TGCGCCAGCAGCTTGACACCAAAAACACTAGCGGCTTACAATGAGCAGTTCTTC,CASSLTPKTLAAYNEQFF
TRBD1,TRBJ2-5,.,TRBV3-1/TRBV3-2,TGTGCCAGCAGCAGGACAGGGGGCCGAGAGACCCAGTACTTC,CASSRTGGRETQYF
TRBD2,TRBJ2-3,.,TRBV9,TGTGCCAGCAGCGTAGAGGGCGGGAGGGCCCGAACAGATACGCAGTATTTT,CASSVEGGRARTDTQYF
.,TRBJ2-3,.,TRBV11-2,TGTGCCAGCAGCTTAGTGCAGGGTGGAGATACGCAGTATTTT,CASSLVQGGDTQYF
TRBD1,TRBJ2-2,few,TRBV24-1,TGTGCCACCAGTGACCCGGACAGGGACACCGGGGAGCTGTTTTTT,CATSDPDRDTGELFF
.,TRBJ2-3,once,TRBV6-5,TGTGCCAGCAGTACAAAACAAGGCACAGATACGCAGTATTTT,CASSTKQGTDTQYF
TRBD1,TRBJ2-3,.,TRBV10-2,TGCGCCAGCAGCCGACAGGGGGTGGATACGCAGTATTTT,CASSRQGVDTQYF
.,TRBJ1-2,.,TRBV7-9,TGTGCCAGCAGTTACCGGGACAACTATGGCTACACCTTC,CASSYRDNYGYTF
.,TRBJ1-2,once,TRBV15,TGTGCCACCAGCAGAGATCTGGGGATCTATGGCTACACCTTC,CATSRDLGIYGYTF
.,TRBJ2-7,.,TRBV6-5,TGTGCCAGCTCGAGACTTGACTCCTACGAGCAGTACTTC,CASSRLDSYEQYF
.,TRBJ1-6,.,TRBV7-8,TGTGCCAGCAGCGAGAGCGGGGCGCTGAATTATAGGAGCTCCTATAATTCACCCCTCCACTTT,CASSESGALNYRSSYNSPLHF
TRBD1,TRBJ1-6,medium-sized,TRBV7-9,TGTGCCAGCAGCGGCAGGGGACAGGGGAGCCATTCACCCCTCCACTTT,CASSGRGQGSHSPLHF
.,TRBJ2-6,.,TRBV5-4,TGTGCCAGCAGCGGACTGACTGCTGGGGCCAACGTCCTGACTTTC,CASSGLTAGANVLTF